This T cell receptor (beta chain) was retrieved from a study of post-analysis software for immune sequencing data. Findings of the study overall: When patients were compared with controls, about 5 TRBV segments were more frequent, TRBV5-6, TRBV5-1 and TRBV20-1 among them. Samples from a shared batch, those prepared together, strongly co-clustered by F measure.

Germline V gives CDR1 SGHTA, CDR2 FQGNSA. The CDR3 contains 14 residues. The authors incorporated unique molecular identifiers into the TCR beta cDNA libraries. TCRdb redid the calling of the PCR reads with MiXCR, one entry per CDR3 protein. The sample holds approximately 630,000 distinct CDR3 sequences, roughly three fifths seen once. About this clonotype itself: What it binds is unknown.

The clonotype was recovered from a girl aged 2 to 9 with multiple sclerosis. V gene TRBV7-2 combines with J gene TRBJ2-7, with a possible D match to TRBD2 (6 bases). The DNA matches TRBJ2-5 better at its end, which makes the J call doubtful. Sequences were obtained from blood. The CDR3 reads CASSLGLRVETQYF. CDR3 nucleotide sequence: TGTGCCAGCAGCTTGGGACTCCGGGTAGAGACCCAGTACTTC.